These 9 T cell receptor beta chains originate from one sample sequenced in a study of blood T cell repertoires in COVID-19. Measured with immunoSEQ multiplex PCR; TCRdb has only the in-frame clones, and not every one. This table has about 200,000 clones, approximately 89% appearing once. Source material: PBMCs or T cells enriched from blood (not recorded which). The receptors here all came from a woman in her 30s with acute COVID-19.

V gene TRBV5-1 combines with J gene TRBJ1-1; TRBD1 agrees at 7 bases. V was pared by 4 bases and J by 2 bases, with 8 bases of the junction left unmatched. CDR3 size: 15 residues. Germline V gene sequence: CDR1 SGHRS, CDR2 YFSETQ. CDR3 nucleotides: TGCGCCAGCAGCGTACTCCGGGACAGAAACACTGAAGCTTTCTTT. Its protein product is CASSVLRDRNTEAFF.

The CDR3 sequence: CASSQGQGLGNTIYF. The CDR3 coding sequence is TGCGCCAGCAGCCAAGGGCAGGGACTCGGAAACACCATATATTTT. The V gene is TRBV4-1, the J gene TRBJ1-3; the D gene is possibly TRBD1 (5 bases). Germline V gene data show CDR1 as MGHRA and CDR2 as YSYEKL. V was clipped by 1 base and J by 4 bases, with 11 bases between them. The CDR3 covers 15 residues.

This chain joins TRBV5-1 and TRBJ2-1; 9 positions match TRBD2. The germline CDR1 and CDR2 sequences are SGHRS and YFSETQ. J was trimmed by 3 bases and V by 3 bases; bases with no gene match: 7. This CDR3 spans 16 amino acids. The CDR3 reads CASSSALAGVYNEQFF. The CDR3 nucleotides read TGCGCCAGCAGCTCCGCCTTAGCGGGGGTCTACAATGAGCAGTTCTTC.

The J gene is TRBJ1-1, the V gene TRBV27; D is perhaps TRBD1 (5 bases). V lost 2 bases and J lost 3, with 13 bases in between. CDR1 is MNHEY, CDR2 SMNVEV, per germline (reference sequence). The CDR3 is 15 amino acids. CDR3 residues: CASSLGPFRDTEAFF. CDR3 nucleotides: TGTGCCAGCAGTTTAGGGCCCTTCAGGGACACTGAAGCTTTCTTT.

V and J are TRBV19 and TRBJ2-1; 7 nucleotides align to TRBD1. The CDR3 has 15 residues. The ends lost 3 bases at V and 2 bases at J; junction bases unmatched: 4. Germline CDR1 reads LNHDA; CDR2 reads SQIVND (reference sequence). CDR3 in amino acids: CASSMYRGPYNEQFF. CDR3 nucleotide sequence: TGTGCCAGTAGTATGTACAGGGGCCCCTACAATGAGCAGTTCTTC.

This clone was seen a few times. The V gene is TRBV3-1 (or the pseudogene TRBV3-2), the J gene TRBJ2-1; TRBD2 matches at 12 bases. Germline V gene sequence: CDR1 LGHDT, CDR2 YNNKEL (reference sequence). Trimming took 3 bases from V and 10 from J; bases not matched to a gene: 16. CDR3 length: 18 amino acids. In DNA form, the CDR3 reads TGTGCCAGCAGCCACCGCAGGGGGGCTAGCGGGGGGGCGAACGAGCAGTTCTTC. This sequence encodes CASSHRRGASGGANEQFF.

The chain is built from TRBV3-1 (or the pseudogene TRBV3-2) and TRBJ2-1, with TRBD2 matching over 9 bases. Trimming took 0 bases from V and 4 from J; bases not matched to a gene: 7. This CDR3 spans 17 amino acids. The germline CDR1 and CDR2 sequences are LGHDT and YNNKEL (reference sequence). Written as DNA, the CDR3 is TGTGCCAGCAGCCAAGAACCGACGGCGGGGGGGTACAATGAGCAGTTCTTC. This gives the protein CASSQEPTAGGYNEQFF.

The rearrangement joins TRBV2 to TRBJ2-6; D is ambiguous. The CDR3 totals 14 residues. The germline V gene encodes CDR1 SNHLY and CDR2 FYNNEI. The V end was cut by 7 bases, the J end by 0 bases, with 7 bases between. This CDR3 is CASTESSGANVLTF. CDR3 DNA sequence: TGTGCCAGCACTGAGAGCTCTGGGGCCAACGTCCTGACTTTC.

The V call is TRBV5-1, the J call TRBJ1-1; maybe TRBD1 (5 bases). V lost 2 bases and J lost 11, with 19 bases in between. Germline CDR1 SGHRS, CDR2 YFSETQ. CDR3 length equals 14 residues. As DNA, the CDR3 is TGCGCCAGCAGCTTTGACCCCGACAGTTTTAGCGCTTTCTTT. Its translation: CASSFDPDSFSAFF.